Below are 26 T cell receptor beta chains sequenced from a single sample in a study of CD8+ T cells in alopecia areata. The sample's treatment: oral pan-JAK inhibitor, 5-10 mg twice daily. The sequencing template was cDNA reverse transcribed from extracted RNA. Sequencing was performed with immunoSEQ multiplex PCR; in TCRdb, only in-frame clones are kept and a portion is missing. The sample holds about 270,000 clones, roughly 60% seen once. Specimen: CD4+ T cells sorted from blood, collected around week 53, from a patient treated with tofacitinib. These receptors were taken from a human donor with alopecia areata.

The gene calls are TRBV2 and TRBJ1-3; D gene unclear. Trimming removed 7 bases at V and 0 bases at J, with 7 bases between. This CDR3 is 13 amino acids long. Looked up from germline, CDR1 is SNHLY and CDR2 is FYNNEI. CDR3 amino acids: CASTLGSGNTIYF. The DNA of the CDR3 is TGTGCCAGCACATTGGGCTCTGGAAACACCATATATTTT.

This rearrangement joins TRBV19 to TRBJ2-1; TRBD2 matches 10 bases. Germline V gene data show CDR1 as LNHDA and CDR2 as SQIVND (reference sequence). CDR3 size: 15 residues. Trimming at V came to 5 bases and at J to 5 bases, leaving 6 bases not matched to a gene. The CDR3 protein is CASSSSGGPNNEQFF. CDR3 DNA sequence: TGTGCCAGTAGTTCTAGCGGGGGACCGAACAATGAGCAGTTCTTC.

This chain joins TRBV30 and TRBJ1-1; D ambiguous. This CDR3 is 14 amino acids long. Germline V gives CDR1 GTSNPN, CDR2 SVGIG (reference sequence). Trimming pared 0 bases from V and 1 base from J, leaving 9 bases between. The DNA of the CDR3 is TGTGCCTGGAGTGTGAGACCTAGGAACACTGAAGCTTTCTTT. Its translation is CAWSVRPRNTEAFF.

The V and J genes are TRBV14 and TRBJ2-3; D call uncertain. Germline CDR1 is SGHDN and CDR2 is FVKESK. This CDR3 has 13 amino acids. V lost 4 bases, J lost 1 base, and 6 bases lay in between. CDR3: CASSLTGTDTQYF. The CDR3 DNA is TGTGCCAGCAGCCTTACAGGCACAGATACGCAGTATTTT. Supplemented by reference TRBV14 and TRBJ2-3, the full variable domain reads EAGVTQFPSHSVIEKGQTVTLRCDPISGHDNLYWYRRVMGKEIKFLLHFVKESKQDESGMPNNRFLAERTGGTYSTLKVQPAELEDSGVYFCASSLTGTDTQYFGPGTRLTVL.

In its sample, this clone was seen a few times. This chain uses TRBV28 with TRBJ2-3; D might be TRBD2 (6 bases). Germline CDR1 is MDHEN and CDR2 is SYDVKM. V dropped 1 base and J dropped 1 base, with 12 bases sitting between them. This CDR3 comprises 16 residues. This CDR3 is CASSLSGGVRTDTQYF. The CDR3 DNA is TGTGCCAGCAGTTTATCCGGCGGGGTACGCACAGATACGCAGTATTTT.

The CDR3 region is CASSVTNSVQETQYF. CDR3 bases: TGTGCCAGCAGCGTGACTAACTCCGTCCAAGAGACCCAGTACTTC. The chain recombines TRBV11-2 with TRBJ2-5; D perhaps matches TRBD2 (5 bases). Trimming took off 5 bases at V and 1 base at J, with 14 bases between the two ends. There are 15 residues in the CDR3. Germline V gene sequence: CDR1 SGHAT, CDR2 FQNNGV.

The chain recombines TRBV30 with TRBJ1-2; D remains unclear. This CDR3 spans 12 amino acids. The V end was cut by 4 bases, the J end by 8 bases, with 14 bases between. CDR1 and CDR2 (germline): GTSNPN, SVGIG (reference sequence). DNA for the CDR3: TGTGCCTGGAAAATTAACAGTATAGGCTACACCTTC. Encoded protein: CAWKINSIGYTF.

This clone was seen a single time. The chain recombines TRBV6-5 with TRBJ1-2, with 8 bases identical to TRBD1. The CDR3 contains 15 residues. Germline V gene lookup returns CDR1 MNHEY and CDR2 SVGAGI. The ends lost 6 bases at V and 0 bases at J; junction bases unmatched: 6. The chain's CDR3 is CASSRTGLSNYGYTF. DNA for the CDR3: TGTGCCAGCAGCCGGACAGGGTTGTCTAACTATGGCTACACCTTC.

This chain uses TRBV29-1 with TRBJ2-7, with D possibly TRBD1 on 6 matching bases. The CDR3 sequence is 12 residues long. From germline, CDR1 is SQVTM and CDR2 ANQGSEA. V lost 6 bases and J 5 bases, leaving 14 bases between the germline ends. The CDR3 coding sequence is TGCAGCGTAGCCGGGACATTAGACGAGCAGTACTTC. Its translation: CSVAGTLDEQYF.

Written as DNA, the CDR3 is TGTGCCAGCAGTGAAAAAGGGACCTCGTTCTCCTATGGCTACACCTTC. The encoded protein is CASSEKGTSFSYGYTF. The J gene is TRBJ1-2, the V gene TRBV2, with D perhaps TRBD1 (5 bases). The CDR3 contains 16 residues. V was trimmed by 2 bases and J by 4 bases, leaving 17 bases between them. Germline V gives CDR1 SNHLY, CDR2 FYNNEI.

The chain is built from TRBV29-1 and TRBJ2-3, with D maybe TRBD1 (6 bases). The germline CDR1 and CDR2 sequences are SQVTM and ANQGSEA. V lost 8 bases, J lost 2 bases, and 14 bases lay in between. This CDR3 comprises 13 residues. The CDR3 DNA reads as TGCAGCTTCGGACAGCCGGACACAGATACGCAGTATTTT. It translates to CSFGQPDTDTQYF.

The J gene is TRBJ2-2, the V gene TRBV30; possibly TRBD1 or TRBD2 for D (5 bases each). V was trimmed by 3 bases and J by 6 bases, leaving 8 bases between them. CDR1 is GTSNPN and CDR2 is SVGIG in the germline V gene (reference sequence). This CDR3 is built from 12 residues. CDR3 DNA: TGTGCCTGGAGACCGGGGCCCGGGGAGCTGTTTTTT. It specifies CAWRPGPGELFF.

In this sample, this clone turned up a few times. This chain joins TRBV29-1 and TRBJ2-7; 8 bases align to TRBD2. J was trimmed by 7 bases and V by 6 bases; bases with no gene match: 14. The CDR3 is 14 amino acids. In germline, CDR1 is SQVTM, CDR2 ANQGSEA. The CDR3 sequence: CSVQTGTPGGEQYF. The CDR3 nucleotides are TGCAGCGTCCAAACCGGGACACCGGGAGGGGAGCAGTACTTC.

This rearrangement joins TRBV29-1 to TRBJ2-1, with D tentatively TRBD2 (6 bases). The ends were cut back, 3 bases at V and 5 bases at J, with 17 bases in the middle. CDR3 length: 15 residues. Germline CDR1 reads SQVTM; CDR2 reads ANQGSEA. CDR3 DNA sequence: TGCAGCGTTGACCGAGTCGACAGACTAGACAATGAGCAGTTCTTC. Translating it yields CSVDRVDRLDNEQFF.

A note on this clone: The germline gene is not matched at one end of the junction; a read error may be the cause. The sample carries other DNA sequences with the same CDR3. V and J are TRBV30 and TRBJ2-3, with TRBD2 identical over 7 bases. Germline assignment: CDR1 GTSNPN and CDR2 SVGIG (reference sequence). The CDR3 consists of 14 residues. The CDR3 loop is CAWSRLASTDTQYF. The CDR3 DNA is TGCGCCTGGAGCCGACTAGCCAGCACAGATACGCAGTATTTT.

The chain links TRBV29-1 to TRBJ2-1; the D is unclear. Between the trimmed V and J ends, which lost 6 bases and 0 bases, there was a span of 15 bases. CDR1 and CDR2 from the germline V gene are SQVTM and ANQGSEA. The CDR3 is 15 residues long. The CDR3 coding sequence is TGCAGCGTGGCCGGTGGCCCGAGCTCCTACAATGAGCAGTTCTTC. Protein product: CSVAGGPSSYNEQFF.

This clone was observed a handful of times. This chain uses TRBV6-5 with TRBJ2-3; weak D call: TRBD2 (6 bases). The ends were cut back, 5 bases at V and 8 bases at J, with 17 bases in the middle. The length of the CDR3 is 14 residues. The germline V gene has CDR1 MNHEY and CDR2 SVGAGI. CDR3 sequence: CASSMGDSQGTQYF. The CDR3 DNA sequence: TGTGCCAGCAGTATGGGGGACTCCCAGGGTACGCAGTATTTT.

Concerning this clone: Other DNA variants within this sample encode the same CDR3. The chain has TRBV30 and TRBJ2-5; D is unresolved. The germline V gene encodes CDR1 GTSNPN and CDR2 SVGIG (reference sequence). The V gene lost 2 bases and the J gene lost 5 bases, with 3 bases spanning the gap. The CDR3 runs to 10 residues. Written as DNA, the CDR3 is TGTGCCTGGAGTAGGGAGACCCAGTACTTC. It yields the protein CAWSRETQYF.

The chain carries TRBV5-6 and TRBJ1-4; perhaps TRBD1 as D (6 bases). This CDR3 comprises 14 residues. Per germline, CDR1 SGHDT and CDR2 YYEEEE. Trimming removed 2 bases from V and 7 bases from J, with 12 bases in between. For the CDR3, the DNA is TGTGCCAGCAGCTTCACAGGGATCGGTGAAAAACTGTTTTTT. The encoded protein is CASSFTGIGEKLFF.

This chain connects TRBV9 to TRBJ2-5; D unclear. The CDR3 consists of 15 residues. Trimming cost V 3 bases and J 2 bases, with 14 bases left between them. Germline CDR1 reads SGDLS; CDR2 reads YYNGEE. For the CDR3, the DNA is TGTGCCAGCAGCGAACGGCCTTTGGGTCAAGAGACCCAGTACTTC. Translation gives CASSERPLGQETQYF.

The J gene is TRBJ1-5, the V gene TRBV6-5, with D perhaps TRBD1 (5 bases). Trimming stripped 7 bases from V and 5 bases from J, with 15 bases between. The CDR3 extends over 14 amino acids. The V gene's germline CDR1 is MNHEY and CDR2 SVGAGI. The CDR3 DNA reads as TGTGCCAGCACCCCAGGGAATGGACATCAGCCCCAGCATTTT. It codes for CASTPGNGHQPQHF.

This chain uses TRBV1 with TRBJ2-5; the DNA was not used to check the table's D call, TRBD2. TRBV1 is designated a pseudogene. CDR3 length equals 18 residues. The CDR3 nucleotides are TGCACCAGCAGCCAAGATCCCCCGAGGGGGGGGCCCGCAGAGACCCAGTACTTC. Translating gives CTSSQDPPRGGPAETQYF.

The V call is TRBV30, the J call TRBJ1-2; D perhaps matches TRBD1 (6 bases). Trimming removed 3 bases at V and 4 bases at J, with 9 bases between. CDR3 length: 12 amino acids. In germline, CDR1 is GTSNPN, CDR2 SVGIG (reference sequence). CDR3 amino acids: CAWSEDSYGYTF. The CDR3 DNA reads TGTGCCTGGAGCGAGGACAGCTATGGCTACACCTTC.

The V and J genes are TRBV4-1 and TRBJ2-7, with 10 bases that match TRBD1. CDR1 MGHRA and CDR2 YSYEKL come from the germline V gene. V lost 0 bases and J lost 5; bases outside the gene matches: 13. This CDR3 spans 18 amino acids. The CDR3 region is CASSQDLGFRTGGNEQYF. CDR3 sequence (DNA): TGCGCCAGCAGCCAAGATTTGGGCTTCAGGACAGGGGGTAACGAGCAGTACTTC.

This chain joins TRBV29-1 and TRBJ2-7, with a weak D call TRBD2 (6 bases). V lost 0 bases and J 7 bases, leaving 19 bases between the germline ends. Germline CDR1 reads SQVTM; CDR2 reads ANQGSEA. This CDR3 region has 15 residues. CDR3 nucleotides: TGCAGCGTTGAAGATCGAGGCAGGGCGGCGGGGGAGCAGTACTTC. It codes for CSVEDRGRAAGEQYF.

The rearrangement links TRBV7-8 to TRBJ2-3; D unresolved. Germline lookup yields CDR1 SGHVS and CDR2 FQNEAQ. The CDR3 runs to 11 residues. Deletions cut 3 bases from V and 6 bases from J, with 4 bases between. The CDR3 nucleotides read TGTGCCAGCAGCTTCCATGATACGCAGTATTTT. It encodes CASSFHDTQYF.